Reported below is one TCR beta chain. CDR1 and CDR2 from the germline V gene are SEHNR and FQNEAQ (reference sequence). This CDR3 contains 15 residues. The V and J ends lost 5 bases and 7 bases, in that order; junction bases with no gene match: 8. The data are from a study of OX40 agonist ivuxolimab in advanced cancers. Prior autoimmune disease or systemic immunosuppression barred patients. Sequencing used immunoSEQ multiplex PCR; TCRdb keeps in-frame clones, though not all of them. The data contain roughly 72,000 clones, 65% to 85% of them singletons. This specimen was CD4+ or CD8+ T cells sorted from blood, taken in a trial of the OX40 agonist ivuxolimab. J is TRBJ1-4 and V is TRBV7-9, with TRBD1 identical over 9 bases. The sequence derives from an adult with an advanced solid tumor such as melanoma, head and neck, liver or kidney cancer. The CDR3 region is CASSPVTGGIEKLFF. Here the CDR3 DNA reads TGTGCCAGCAGCCCGGTGACAGGGGGAATTGAAAAACTGTTTTTT. Full variable domain (remainder filled in from reference TRBV7-9 and TRBJ1-4): DTGVSQNPRHKITKRGQNVTFRCDPISEHNRLYWYRQTLGQGPEFLTYFQNEAQLEKSRLLSDRFSAERPKGSFSTLEIQRTEQGDSAMYLCASSPVTGGIEKLFFGSGTQLSVL.